This T cell receptor (beta chain) was obtained from a study of cytomegalovirus exposure and HLA in healthy donors. Study observations and caveats: High specificity and sensitivity for cytomegalovirus status were reported for the classifier.

An approximately 130-subject validation cohort, separate from the approximately 610-subject first cohort, supplied the donors. Sequencing was performed with immunoSEQ multiplex PCR; in TCRdb, only in-frame clones are kept and a portion is missing. Here the sample spans roughly 150,000 clones, approximately 96% being singletons. This clone was detected once. The target antigen is unknown. CDR1 and CDR2 (germline): MDHEN, SYDVKM. There are 15 residues in the CDR3. The ends lost 4 bases at V and 2 bases at J; junction bases unmatched: 7. The TCR comes from a woman under 30 in good health and CMV-seronegative. The sequencing input was PBMCs. The J gene is TRBJ2-7, the V gene TRBV28; 8 positions agree with TRBD2. The CDR3 region is CASSSIAGYAYEQYF. The CDR3 nucleotides read TGTGCCAGCAGTTCTATAGCGGGGTACGCCTACGAGCAGTACTTC.